These 26 T cell receptor beta chains originate from one sample sequenced in a study of blood T cells in healthy people across ages. Primers used in a second PCR of roughly 7 to 12 cycles were a sample-barcoded 5' primer and a J-beta primer mix. From the 5' RACE reads, TCRdb called clonotypes with MiXCR, one entry per CDR3 protein. The profile covers 850,000 to 1,100,000 distinct CDR3 sequences, with around two fifths appearing a single time and around 13% taken by the ten largest. Sequenced sample: blood. The receptors stem from a man in his late teens or twenties in good health.

The gene calls are TRBV6-1 and TRBJ1-6; D unresolved. Germline V gene sequence: CDR1 MNHNS, CDR2 SASEGT. The CDR3 sequence is 16 residues long. The V gene lost 6 bases and the J gene lost 8 bases, with 20 bases spanning the gap. CDR3 residues: CASSALRNRVDSPLHF. The CDR3 bases are TGTGCCAGCAGCGCCCTCAGAAACCGGGTCGATTCACCCCTCCACTTT.

V is TRBV20-1 and J is TRBJ2-2; D is undetermined. The CDR3 is 15 residues long. Germline V gene data show CDR1 as DFQATT and CDR2 as SNEGSKA (reference sequence). The V gene lost 5 bases and the J gene lost 1 base, with 14 bases spanning the gap. Here the CDR3 reads CSARQSRLNTGELFF. The DNA for the CDR3 is TGCAGTGCTCGACAATCCCGCCTGAACACCGGGGAGCTGTTTTTT.

V is TRBV7-6 and J is TRBJ1-1; no definite D call. V lost 6 bases, J lost 1 base, and 9 bases lay in between. The CDR3 sequence is 13 residues long. Per the germline V gene, CDR1 is SGHVS and CDR2 is FNYEAQ. CDR3 amino acids: CASSGVTNTEAFF. For the CDR3, the DNA is TGTGCCAGCAGTGGGGTGACGAACACTGAAGCTTTCTTT.

This clonotype was detected only a few times. The chain recombines TRBV6-2 or TRBV6-3 with TRBJ2-1, with 7 nucleotides matching TRBD2. V lost 4 bases, J lost 1 base, and 1 base stayed unmatched. The CDR3 has 14 residues. The germline V gene encodes CDR1 MNHEY and CDR2 SVGEGT. The CDR3 here is CASSWGGSYNEQFF. CDR3 coding DNA: TGTGCCAGCAGTTGGGGGGGGTCCTACAATGAGCAGTTCTTC.

J is TRBJ1-1 and V is TRBV29-1, with TRBD1 matching over 8 bases. After removal of 7 bases from V and 3 bases from J, the junction contained 7 bases not matched to a gene. CDR3 length equals 13 residues. Looked up from germline, CDR1 is SQVTM and CDR2 is ANQGSEA. CDR3 region: CSGWGRGHTEAFF. CDR3 coding DNA: TGCAGCGGCTGGGGCAGGGGGCACACTGAAGCTTTCTTT.

This sequence joins TRBV21-1 and TRBJ1-5. TRBV21-1 is shown as a pseudogene. The CDR3 length is 12 residues. The CDR3 loop reads CASEQGNQPQHF. The CDR3 DNA follows: TGTGCCAGCGAACAAGGGAATCAGCCCCAGCATTTT.

The table lists this clonotype with a count of one. V and J are TRBV12-3 or TRBV12-4 and TRBJ1-3; D call uncertain. CDR3 length: 14 residues. The V end was cut by 6 bases, the J end by 3 bases, with 12 bases between. CDR3 region: CASSPQVLGNTIYF. The CDR3 DNA is TGTGCCAGCAGCCCCCAGGTGCTTGGAAACACCATATATTTT.

The chain employs TRBV3-1 and TRBJ1-4; 9 positions match TRBD1. The CDR3 is 18 amino acids. Germline V CDR1 and CDR2: LGHDT, YNNKEL (reference sequence). With 1 base clipped from V and 7 bases from J, the junction kept 13 bases outside the gene matches. The CDR3 DNA is TGTGCCAGCAGCCAAGGTTCACAGGGGGCATCGTCTGGTGAAAAACTGTTTTTT. It is translated as CASSQGSQGASSGEKLFF.

The chain has TRBV27 and TRBJ2-7; D may be TRBD1 (5 bases). V was clipped by 5 bases and J by 7 bases, with 18 bases between them. The CDR3 sequence is 14 residues long. The germline CDR1 and CDR2 sequences are MNHEY and SMNVEV (reference sequence). The CDR3 loop reads CASSETVTYNEQYF. The CDR3 coding sequence is TGTGCCAGCAGTGAGACAGTTACCTACAATGAGCAGTACTTC.

J is TRBJ1-5 and V is TRBV30; no clear D. Germline V gene sequence: CDR1 GTSNPN, CDR2 SVGIG (reference sequence). V lost 5 bases and J lost 6, with 14 bases in between. The CDR3 sequence is 13 residues long. CDR3 nucleotides: TGTGCCTGGGGACGGAGCTTAGGTCAGCCCCAGCATTTT. Amino acids: CAWGRSLGQPQHF.

This rearrangement joins TRBV18 to TRBJ2-1; 9 bases are a match to TRBD1. Per the germline V gene, CDR1 is KGHSH and CDR2 is LQKENI. Losses at the gene ends were 5 bases for V and 5 bases for J; bases not matched to a gene: 13. The CDR3 length is 17 residues. CDR3 protein: CASSTLPRTGVDNEQFF. The CDR3 region has the DNA TGTGCCAGCTCAACACTGCCTCGGACAGGGGTAGACAATGAGCAGTTCTTC.

This clonotype came up a few times. The chain recombines TRBV15 with TRBJ1-4; D is possibly TRBD1 (6 bases). The CDR3 consists of 15 residues. Germline V CDR1 and CDR2: LNHNV, YYDKDF (reference sequence). V shed 4 bases and J shed 7 bases, with 16 bases lying between them. The CDR3 nucleotides read TGTGCCACCAGCACTCAACAGGGATTTGGTGAAAAACTGTTTTTT. Translating it yields CATSTQQGFGEKLFF.

The chain employs TRBV5-1 and TRBJ2-1, with TRBD1 identical over 11 bases. Germline assignment: CDR1 SGHRS and CDR2 YFSETQ. Trimming removed 0 bases from V and 4 bases from J; junction bases left unmatched: 3. This CDR3 comprises 16 residues. CDR3 DNA: TGCGCCAGCAGCTTGGGGACAGGGGGCGAATACAATGAGCAGTTCTTC. It encodes CASSLGTGGEYNEQFF.

This clonotype has ten or more counts. V usage is TRBV29-1 and J usage is TRBJ2-7; D unresolved. The CDR3 is made up of 13 amino acids. V was shortened by 4 bases and J by 3 bases, with 13 bases between the two germline ends. The germline CDR1 and CDR2 sequences are SQVTM and ANQGSEA. The CDR3 region is CSVGPRLHYEQYF. The CDR3 DNA reads TGCAGCGTTGGGCCAAGGTTGCACTACGAGCAGTACTTC.

The chain is built from TRBV28 and TRBJ1-5; D possibly corresponds to TRBD1 (5 bases). Trimming stripped 4 bases from V and 1 base from J, with 17 bases between. CDR1 is MDHEN and CDR2 is SYDVKM in the germline V gene. The CDR3 is made up of 17 amino acids. CDR3 DNA sequence: TGTGCCAGCAGTTCCCCACCGGGACCGAGCAGCAATCAGCCCCAGCATTTT. Protein sequence: CASSSPPGPSSNQPQHF.

This clonotype was detected only once. The rearrangement uses TRBV29-1 and TRBJ2-5, with 8 bases fitting TRBD2. CDR1 and CDR2 (germline): SQVTM, ANQGSEA. J was trimmed by 7 bases and V by 4 bases; bases with no gene match: 8. The CDR3 sequence is 13 residues long. The CDR3 region has the DNA TGCAGCGTTGTAGCCAGCGGGAGTGGGACCCAGTACTTC. Translation: CSVVASGSGTQYF.

V usage is TRBV20-1 and J usage is TRBJ2-7, with 12 positions matching TRBD2. CDR1 and CDR2 from the germline V gene are DFQATT and SNEGSKA (reference sequence). The CDR3 sequence is 17 residues long. The V segment lost 0 bases and the J segment 4 bases; nucleotides outside the gene matches: 10. The CDR3 loop is CSARDETSGRNRYEQYF. The CDR3 DNA is TGCAGTGCTAGAGATGAGACTAGCGGGAGAAATAGGTACGAGCAGTACTTC.

As for this clonotype: An end of the junction does not agree with germline; a read error may underlie this. The CDR3 region is CASSWAITDTQYF. For the CDR3, the DNA is TGTGCCAGCAGTTGGGCGATTACAGATACGCAATATTTT. V gene TRBV12-3 or TRBV12-4 combines with J gene TRBJ2-3; D is unresolved. This CDR3 comprises 13 residues.

This clonotype has a handful of counts. The chain has TRBV4-3 and TRBJ2-3; a weak D match, TRBD2 (6 bases). Germline CDR1 is LGHNA and CDR2 is YSLEER. The CDR3 spans 16 residues. The V end was cut by 1 base, the J end by 4 bases, with 15 bases between. The CDR3 loop reads CASSQATSYAADTQYF. The CDR3 DNA reads as TGCGCCAGCAGCCAAGCAACTAGCTACGCTGCAGATACGCAGTATTTT.

A few counts support this clonotype. The chain has TRBV20-1 and TRBJ2-1, with 8 positions matching TRBD2. Germline CDR1 DFQATT, CDR2 SNEGSKA (reference sequence). There are 14 residues in the CDR3. J gave up 2 bases and V 7 bases, and 7 bases lay outside the gene matches. CDR3 amino acids: CSVLSGGTYNEQFF. The CDR3 DNA follows: TGCAGTGTTCTAAGCGGGGGAACCTACAATGAGCAGTTCTTC.

The chain uses TRBV6-6 and TRBJ1-1, with D hard to call. The CDR3 is made up of 14 amino acids. V was pared by 11 bases and J by 0 bases, with 16 bases between. Looked up from germline, CDR1 is MNHNY and CDR2 is SVGAGI (reference sequence). The CDR3 DNA reads TGTGCCTCTGGGAGTGGCAAAATGAACACTGAAGCTTTCTTT. This codes for CASGSGKMNTEAFF.

This clonotype was seen more than once but under ten times. CDR3 nucleotide sequence: TGTGCCAGCAGCCAAGATCTCTTGGCGAACACTGAAGCTTTCTTT. Translated, it gives CASSQDLLANTEAFF. The chain employs TRBV3-1 and TRBJ1-1; D gene ambiguous. Trimming took off 0 bases at V and 1 base at J, with 9 bases between the two ends. The germline V gene encodes CDR1 LGHDT and CDR2 YNNKEL (reference sequence). The CDR3 sequence is 15 residues long.

V is TRBV7-2 and J is TRBJ1-1, with D unclear. The V end was cut by 2 bases, the J end by 8 bases, with 15 bases between. Looked up from germline, CDR1 is SGHTA and CDR2 is FQGNSA. The CDR3 runs 14 residues. The CDR3 loop is CASSLSSGSGEAFF. CDR3 nucleotides: TGTGCCAGCAGCTTAAGTTCGGGGTCCGGGGAAGCTTTCTTT.

The chain links TRBV5-1 to TRBJ2-3; 8 nucleotides align to TRBD2. Germline V CDR1 and CDR2: SGHRS, YFSETQ. The CDR3 spans 16 residues. The J segment lost 1 base and the V segment lost 0 bases, leaving 4 bases of the junction unmatched. Written as DNA, the CDR3 is TGCGCCAGCAGCTTGGCCGTTAGCGGGGGCACAGATACGCAGTATTTT. Its protein is CASSLAVSGGTDTQYF.

Written as DNA, the CDR3 is TGTGCCAGCAGTCCACCCCGGCGGGTGAACACTGAAGCTTTCTTT. This encodes CASSPPRRVNTEAFF. The rearrangement uses TRBV6-6 and TRBJ1-1; the D is unclear. Trimming shortened V by 5 bases and J by 0 bases, and 13 bases separated the two germline ends. CDR1 and CDR2 (germline): MNHNY, SVGAGI (reference sequence). This CDR3 has 15 amino acids.

In this sample, this clonotype turned up a few times. The chain combines TRBV12-3 or TRBV12-4 with TRBJ1-1; D not certain. The germline V and J ends were trimmed by 3 bases and 6 bases, with 14 bases remaining between them. The CDR3 sequence is 14 residues long. The CDR3 region has the DNA TGTGCCAGCAGTTTTGCGGAGGGTATAGCTGAAGCTTTCTTT. Its translation: CASSFAEGIAEAFF.